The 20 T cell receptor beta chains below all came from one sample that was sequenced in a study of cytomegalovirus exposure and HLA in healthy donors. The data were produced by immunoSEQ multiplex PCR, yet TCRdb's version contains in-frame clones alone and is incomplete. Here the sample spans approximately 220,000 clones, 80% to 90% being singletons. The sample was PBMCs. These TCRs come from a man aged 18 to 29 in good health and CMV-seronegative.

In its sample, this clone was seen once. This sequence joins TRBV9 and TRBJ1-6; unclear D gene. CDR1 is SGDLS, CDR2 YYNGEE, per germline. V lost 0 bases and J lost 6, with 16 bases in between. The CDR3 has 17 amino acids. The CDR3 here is CASSVASTGLLNSPLHF. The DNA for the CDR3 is TGTGCCAGCAGCGTAGCATCCACTGGGCTACTTAATTCACCCCTCCACTTT.

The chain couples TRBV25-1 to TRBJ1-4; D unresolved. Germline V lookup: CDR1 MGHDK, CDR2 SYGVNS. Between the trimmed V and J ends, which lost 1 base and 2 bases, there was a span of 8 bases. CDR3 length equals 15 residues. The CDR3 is CASSELQTTNEKLFF. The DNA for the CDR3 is TGTGCCAGCAGTGAATTGCAGACTACTAATGAAAAACTGTTTTTT. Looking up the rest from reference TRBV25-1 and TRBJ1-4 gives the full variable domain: EADIYQTPRYLVIGTGKKITLECSQTMGHDKMYWYQQDPGMELHLIHYSYGVNSTEKGDLSSESTVSRIRTEHFPLTLESARPSHTSQYLCASSELQTTNEKLFFGSGTQLSVL.

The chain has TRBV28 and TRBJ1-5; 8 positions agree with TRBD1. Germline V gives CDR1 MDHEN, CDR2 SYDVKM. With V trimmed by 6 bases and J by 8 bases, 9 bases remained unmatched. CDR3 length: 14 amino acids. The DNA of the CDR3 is TGTGCCAGCAGACCTCATAAGACAGGGGAGCCCCAGCATTTT. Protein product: CASRPHKTGEPQHF.

CDR3 in amino acids: CASSASGGGPNYEQYF. The CDR3 region has the DNA TGTGCCAGCAGTGCTTCGGGGGGGGGACCAAACTACGAGCAGTACTTC. The chain is built from TRBV5-4 and TRBJ2-7; TRBD2 matches at 8 bases. The CDR3 is 16 residues long. CDR1 SGHNT and CDR2 YYREEE come from the germline V gene (reference sequence). Trimming took 5 bases from V and 3 from J; bases not matched to a gene: 13.

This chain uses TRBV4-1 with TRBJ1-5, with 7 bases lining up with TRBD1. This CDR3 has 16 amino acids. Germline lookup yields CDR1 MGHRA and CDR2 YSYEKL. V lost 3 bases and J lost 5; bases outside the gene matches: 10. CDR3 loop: CASSQTGSRGDQPQHF. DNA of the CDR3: TGCGCCAGCAGCCAGACAGGGTCTCGGGGAGATCAGCCCCAGCATTTT.

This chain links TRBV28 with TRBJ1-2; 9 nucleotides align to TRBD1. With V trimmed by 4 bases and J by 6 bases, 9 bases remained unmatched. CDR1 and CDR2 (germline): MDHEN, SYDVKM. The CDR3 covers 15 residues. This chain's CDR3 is CASSSTGGADNGYTF. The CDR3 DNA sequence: TGTGCCAGCAGTTCTACAGGGGGCGCGGATAATGGCTACACCTTC.

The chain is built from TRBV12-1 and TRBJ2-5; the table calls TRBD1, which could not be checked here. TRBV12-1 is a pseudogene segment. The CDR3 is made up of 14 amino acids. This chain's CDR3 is CASSFTTGGETQYF. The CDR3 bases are TGTGCCAGCAGCTTTACGACAGGAGGAGAGACCCAGTACTTC.

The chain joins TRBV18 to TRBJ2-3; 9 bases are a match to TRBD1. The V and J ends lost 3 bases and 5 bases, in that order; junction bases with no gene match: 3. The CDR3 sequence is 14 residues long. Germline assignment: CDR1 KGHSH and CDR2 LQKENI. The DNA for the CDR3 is TGTGCCAGCTCACCGGGACAGGGAGGAGATACGCAGTATTTT. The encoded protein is CASSPGQGGDTQYF.

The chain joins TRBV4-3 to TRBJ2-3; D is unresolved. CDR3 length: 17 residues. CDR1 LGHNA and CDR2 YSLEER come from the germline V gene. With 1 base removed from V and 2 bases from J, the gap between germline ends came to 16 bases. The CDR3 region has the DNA TGCGCCAGCAGCCAAGGGCGCCTGACTTTACTCACAGATACGCAGTATTTT. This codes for CASSQGRLTLLTDTQYF.

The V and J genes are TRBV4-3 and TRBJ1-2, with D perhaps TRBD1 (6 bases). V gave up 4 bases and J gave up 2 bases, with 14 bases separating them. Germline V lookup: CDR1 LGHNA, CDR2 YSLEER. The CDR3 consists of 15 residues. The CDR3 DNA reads TGCGCCAGCAGCCCAGAACCCGGGACAAACTATGGCTACACCTTC. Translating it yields CASSPEPGTNYGYTF.

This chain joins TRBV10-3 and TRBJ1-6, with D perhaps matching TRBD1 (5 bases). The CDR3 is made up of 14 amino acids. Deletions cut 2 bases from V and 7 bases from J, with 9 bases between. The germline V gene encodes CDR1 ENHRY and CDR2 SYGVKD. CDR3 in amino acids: CAISERTPNSPLHF. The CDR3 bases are TGTGCCATCAGTGAGAGGACACCGAATTCACCCCTCCACTTT.

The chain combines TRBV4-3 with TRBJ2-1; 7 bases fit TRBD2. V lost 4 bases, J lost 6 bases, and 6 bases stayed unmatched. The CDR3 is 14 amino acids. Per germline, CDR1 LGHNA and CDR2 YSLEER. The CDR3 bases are TGCGCCAGCAGCCGCGGACTAGACCCCAATGAGCAGTTCTTC. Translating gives CASSRGLDPNEQFF.

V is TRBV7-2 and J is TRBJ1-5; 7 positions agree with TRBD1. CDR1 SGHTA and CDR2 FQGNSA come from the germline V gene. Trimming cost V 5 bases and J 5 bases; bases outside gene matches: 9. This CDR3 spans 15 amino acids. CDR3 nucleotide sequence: TGTGCCAGCAGCCTCTACAGGGGTATATATCAGCCCCAGCATTTT. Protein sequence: CASSLYRGIYQPQHF.

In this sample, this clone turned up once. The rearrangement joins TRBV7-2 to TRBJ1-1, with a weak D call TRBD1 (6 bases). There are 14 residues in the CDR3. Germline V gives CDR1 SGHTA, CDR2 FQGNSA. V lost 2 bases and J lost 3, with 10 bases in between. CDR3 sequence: CASSLPTGYTEAFF. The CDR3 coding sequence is TGTGCCAGCAGCTTACCGACAGGATACACTGAAGCTTTCTTT. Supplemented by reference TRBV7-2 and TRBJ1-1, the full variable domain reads GAGVSQSPSNKVTEKGKDVELRCDPISGHTALYWYRQSLGQGLEFLIYFQGNSAPDKSGLPSDRFSAERTGGSVSTLTIQRTQQEDSAVYLCASSLPTGYTEAFFGQGTRLTVV.

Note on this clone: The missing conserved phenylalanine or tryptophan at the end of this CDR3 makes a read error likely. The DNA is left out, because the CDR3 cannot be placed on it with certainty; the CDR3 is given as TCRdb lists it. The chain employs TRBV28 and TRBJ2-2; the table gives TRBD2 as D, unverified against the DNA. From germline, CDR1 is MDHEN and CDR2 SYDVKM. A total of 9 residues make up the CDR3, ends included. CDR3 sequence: CASSFAPPV.

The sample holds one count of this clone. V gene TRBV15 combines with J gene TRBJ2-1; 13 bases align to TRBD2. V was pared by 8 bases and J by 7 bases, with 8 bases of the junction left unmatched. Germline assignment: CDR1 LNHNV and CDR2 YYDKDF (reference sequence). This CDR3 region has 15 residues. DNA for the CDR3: TGTGCCACCGCCACGGGACTAGCGGGGTTAAATGAGCAGTTCTTC. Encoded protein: CATATGLAGLNEQFF.

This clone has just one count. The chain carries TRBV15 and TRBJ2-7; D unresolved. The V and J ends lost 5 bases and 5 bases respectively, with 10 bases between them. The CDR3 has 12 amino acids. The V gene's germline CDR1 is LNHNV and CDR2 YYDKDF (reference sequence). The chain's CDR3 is CATSPHGDEQYF. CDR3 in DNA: TGTGCCACCAGCCCACACGGAGACGAGCAGTACTTC.

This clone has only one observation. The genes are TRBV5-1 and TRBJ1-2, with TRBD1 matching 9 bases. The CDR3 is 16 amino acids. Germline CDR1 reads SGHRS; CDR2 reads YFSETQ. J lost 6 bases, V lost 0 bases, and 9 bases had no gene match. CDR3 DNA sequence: TGCGCCAGCAGCTTGGAGCCGGGACAGGGTATGAATGGCTACACCTTC. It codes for CASSLEPGQGMNGYTF. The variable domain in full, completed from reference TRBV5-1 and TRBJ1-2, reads KAGVTQTPRYLIKTRGQQVTLSCSPISGHRSVSWYQQTPGQGLQFLFEYFSETQRNKGNFPGRFSGRQFSNSRSEMNVSTLELGDSALYLCASSLEPGQGMNGYTFGSGTRLTVV.

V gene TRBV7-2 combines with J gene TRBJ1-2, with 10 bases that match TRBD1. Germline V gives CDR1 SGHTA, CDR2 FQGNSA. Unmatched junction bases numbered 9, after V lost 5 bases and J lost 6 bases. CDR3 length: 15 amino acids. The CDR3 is CASSPTRDRGHGYTF. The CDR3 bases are TGTGCCAGCAGCCCAACCCGGGACAGGGGTCATGGCTACACCTTC.

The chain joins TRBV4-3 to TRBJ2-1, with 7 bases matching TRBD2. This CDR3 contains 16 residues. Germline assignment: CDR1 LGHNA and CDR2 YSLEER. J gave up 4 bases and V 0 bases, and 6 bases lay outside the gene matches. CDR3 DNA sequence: TGCGCCAGCAGCCAAGAAGGAACTAGCGCGTACAATGAGCAGTTCTTC. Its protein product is CASSQEGTSAYNEQFF.